The source of this T cell receptor beta chain is a study of T cells in tumors after PD-1 blockade (dated by TCRdb to the late 2010s). For the study in its entirety: Exclusion criteria were prior checkpoint blockade, use of systemic immunosuppressants, or recent radiotherapy or other anti-cancer therapy within 4 weeks. Patients were treated with either pembrolizumab 200 mg every 3 weeks or cemiplimab 350 mg every 2 weeks. Some patients also continued taking vismodegib 150 mg daily during anti-PD-1 treatment. Tumor samples averaged roughly 26,000 TCR templates (range about 554-100,000) and 6,000 to 7,000 unique clonotypes, 20 to 25-fold deeper than single-cell TCR sequencing. Using site-matched tumors from BCC or SCC patients sampled before and after anti-PD-1 therapy, the study carried out paired single-cell RNA and TCR sequencing. Clinical response was assessed using RECIST version 1.1. On the study overall, not on this receptor specifically: Roughly 41% of TCR clonotypes from the tumor were detected in blood, and certain novel exhausted tumor clones were present in blood collected before treatment, which suggests recruitment from the periphery. Where the novel T cell clones came from was not determined, and possible sources could include lymphoid organs or rare unexpanded clones inside the tumor or in the tumor periphery. Clonal replacement appeared only between pre- and post-treatment samples, not between two pre-treatment samples, arguing against biopsy timing or location artifacts. Exhausted CD8+ clones expanded after therapy were mostly novel clonotypes undetected pre-treatment, suggesting clonal replacement rather than reinvigoration of pre-existing clones.

Turning to this clone: Its antigen remains undetermined. Per-base quality was not reported, and no clone a single base away is much larger than it.

The label giving this sample's time point can be read as: after anti-PD-1 therapy. The tumor biopsies were site-matched, meaning the biopsies were taken from the same primary tumor before and after PD-1 blockade. For bulk TCRbeta sequencing, genomic DNA was extracted from tumor biopsies or peripheral blood, and input amounts ranged from about 616 ng to 6,500 ng. To increase sensitivity for rare clonotypes compared with single-cell TCR sequencing, remaining biopsy material was subjected to bulk TCRbeta sequencing. Histologically proven advanced or metastatic basal or squamous cell carcinoma was present in all patients, all of whom were poor candidates for surgical resection. The basal cell carcinoma cohort comprised more than 10 patients, of whom several had bulk tumor TCR sequencing. Fresh biopsies were taken from the primary tumor site, and part of the biopsy material was kept in RNAlater for exome and bulk TCR sequencing.

The germline V and J ends show losses of 0 bases and 6 bases respectively, and no gene match explains 5 bases of the junction. The CDR3 numbers 15 residues from cysteine through phenylalanine. Only the CDR3 portion is preserved as DNA: 45 bases, with reading frame beginning at the first base. According to the germline V gene, CDR1 reads SGHDT and CDR2 reads YYEEEE. Deep TCRbeta sequencing was performed with the immunoSEQ platform. On the authors' methods: Only productive rearrangements were exported from the immunoSEQ Analyzer for downstream analysis. A two-sided binomial test with a Bonferroni-corrected P below 0.01 was used to identify clones that significantly expanded or contracted between timepoints. T cell phenotypes were assigned to bulk TCRbeta clonotypes by matching the clonotypes to single-cell RNA+TCR-seq clones that had the same TCRbeta sequence. Clone enrichment in tumor was calculated as tumor frequency divided by PBMC frequency from bulk TCR sequencing. TCRs were grouped by GLIPH into specificity groups, defined as clusters of distinct TCRs likely recognizing common antigens via shared CDR3 motifs. What TCRdb holds here is the immuneACCESS table cut down to in-frame rearrangements. Part of the clones is not present; checked against another copy, under half of the missing clones reflect an unresolved V gene, and the others are unexplained. The V and J calls and the clone size are those of that table, but D and trimming were determined from the DNA. The sample contains 9,100 or so clones, 50% to 70% of them found a single time. The ten largest account for approximately 4.5% of the sample.

The TCR comes from a human donor with basal cell carcinoma. The starting material was tumor tissue, obtained after anti-PD-1 treatment. Recombination joined TRBV5-6 with TRBJ1-5; 8 bases in between match TRBD1. The DNA sequence is given as TGTGCCAGCAGCTTGGCTGACAGGGGCGGTCAGCCCCAGCATTTT. This codes for CASSLADRGGQPQHF.